This TCR beta chain is drawn from a study of T cells in localized non-small cell lung cancer. Sequencing was performed with immunoSEQ multiplex PCR; in TCRdb, only in-frame clones are kept and a portion is missing. The sample carries about 36,000 clones, around nine tenths recorded once. Germline CDR1 reads SGHRS; CDR2 reads YFSETQ. V was pared by 0 bases and J by 4 bases, with 5 bases of the junction left unmatched. The CDR3 has 15 residues. Source: peripheral blood, taken before any cancer treatment. The chain carries TRBV5-1 and TRBJ2-7; the match to TRBD1 covers 9 bases. This sequence originates from a female donor older than 55 with stage I lung adenocarcinoma. The CDR3 nucleotides are TGCGCCAGCAGCTTGGGCGGGACAGGGTCGTACGAGCAGTACGTC. Its protein is CASSLGGTGSYEQYV.